This T cell receptor (beta chain) was found in a study of control samples from healthy donors and cancer patients. This CDR3 region has 15 residues. Per germline, CDR1 SGDLS and CDR2 YYNGEE. V dropped 0 bases and J dropped 6; count of bases not matched to a gene: 7. The table came from immunoSEQ multiplex PCR; TCRdb's copy has only in-frame clones and leaves some out. The sample gives tens of thousands of clones, around four fifths of which show up once; approximately 20% is in the top ten. The source material was blood. This clonotype was obtained from a man aged 25-45 years in good health. J is TRBJ2-7 and V is TRBV9; 9 positions agree with TRBD2. The CDR3 reads CASSVGERGVGEQYF. The CDR3, as DNA: TGTGCCAGCAGCGTAGGGGAGCGGGGGGTTGGCGAGCAGTACTTC.